This is a list of T cell receptor beta chains from one sample in a study of blood T cells in healthy people across ages. TCRdb called the 5' RACE reads again in MiXCR, with one record for every CDR3 protein. This table holds roughly 800,000 distinct CDR3 sequences, approximately 53% found once. The sample taken for sequencing was blood. Source of these receptors: an elderly man in good health. The CDR3 runs from the conserved cysteine through the conserved F or W. Each record gives: J gene, clone size, D gene, V gene, CDR3 protein, CDR3 DNA. The D gene is left open where the match is weak. The size of a clone is reported for some rows only, either as once, few or many, or as a class for expanded clones.

J gene: TRBJ2-7
clone size: few
D gene: TRBD2
V gene: TRBV28
CDR3 protein: CASSFRTSGRGEQYF
CDR3 DNA: TGTGCCAGCAGTTTTCGGACTAGCGGGAGGGGCGAGCAGTACTTC

J gene: TRBJ2-7
clone size: many
D gene: TRBD2
V gene: TRBV7-2
CDR3 protein: CASSSWTSGKNEQYF
CDR3 DNA: TGTGCCAGCAGCTCCTGGACTAGCGGGAAAAACGAGCAGTACTTC

J gene: TRBJ2-7
clone size: NA
D gene: NA
V gene: TRBV2
CDR3 protein: CASSDRRSYNEQYF
CDR3 DNA: TGTGCCAGCAGTGACCGGCGCTCCTACAATGAGCAGTACTTC

J gene: TRBJ1-2
clone size: many
D gene: NA
V gene: TRBV7-2
CDR3 protein: CASSLTDYGYTF
CDR3 DNA: TGTGCCAGCAGTTTGACAGACTATGGCTACACCTTC

J gene: TRBJ1-2
clone size: few
D gene: NA
V gene: TRBV6-1
CDR3 protein: CASSDRGGVNYGYTF
CDR3 DNA: TGTGCCAGCAGTGACCGTGGAGGCGTTAACTATGGCTACACCTTC

J gene: TRBJ2-3
clone size: NA
D gene: NA
V gene: TRBV5-1
CDR3 protein: CASSPEGPSQYAYF
CDR3 DNA: TGCGCCAGCAGCCCGGAAGGTCCGTCACAATACGCGTATTTT

J gene: TRBJ1-6
clone size: NA
D gene: TRBD1
V gene: TRBV12-5
CDR3 protein: CASGLGTAYSPLHF
CDR3 DNA: TGTGCTAGTGGTTTAGGGACAGCGTATTCACCCCTCCACTTT

J gene: TRBJ1-2
clone size: few
D gene: TRBD1
V gene: TRBV20-1
CDR3 protein: CSASQGAGYGYTF
CDR3 DNA: TGCAGTGCTAGCCAGGGGGCTGGCTATGGCTACACCTTC

J gene: TRBJ2-5
clone size: NA
D gene: TRBD2
V gene: TRBV28
CDR3 protein: CASSRTSGMETQYF
CDR3 DNA: TGTGCCAGCAGCCGGACTAGCGGGATGGAGACCCAGTACTTC

J gene: TRBJ2-2
clone size: NA
D gene: NA
V gene: TRBV10-3
CDR3 protein: CAPLMISRGAGELFF
CDR3 DNA: TGTGCCCCCCTCATGATTTCACGGGGTGCCGGGGAGCTGTTTTTT

J gene: TRBJ2-1
clone size: NA
D gene: NA
V gene: TRBV29-1
CDR3 protein: CSVGGVIPGDEQFF
CDR3 DNA: TGCAGCGTTGGAGGGGTCATCCCCGGGGATGAGCAGTTCTTC

J gene: TRBJ2-7
clone size: NA
D gene: TRBD2
V gene: TRBV6-2/TRBV6-3
CDR3 protein: CASGRNRDRGLAGGSHEQYF
CDR3 DNA: TGTGCCAGCGGCCGAAACCGGGACAGGGGACTAGCGGGAGGGTCGCACGAGCAGTACTTC

J gene: TRBJ2-7
clone size: many
D gene: TRBD2
V gene: TRBV20-1
CDR3 protein: CSASRGVPYEQYF
CDR3 DNA: TGCAGTGCTAGTCGGGGGGTCCCCTACGAGCAGTACTTC

J gene: TRBJ1-1
clone size: NA
D gene: NA
V gene: TRBV20-1
CDR3 protein: CSARILRSEAFF
CDR3 DNA: TGCAGTGCTAGAATCTTGCGGTCTGAAGCTTTCTTT

J gene: TRBJ2-7
clone size: NA
D gene: NA
V gene: TRBV19
CDR3 protein: CASSIGGALGEQYF
CDR3 DNA: TGTGCCAGTAGTATAGGGGGGGCCCTTGGGGAGCAGTACTTC

J gene: TRBJ1-5
clone size: NA
D gene: TRBD1
V gene: TRBV2
CDR3 protein: CASSGQGSQPQHF
CDR3 DNA: TGTGCCAGCAGTGGACAGGGGAGTCAGCCCCAGCATTTT

J gene: TRBJ2-1
clone size: few
D gene: TRBD2
V gene: TRBV29-1
CDR3 protein: CSVAGGPTGNEQFF
CDR3 DNA: TGCAGCGTGGCGGGAGGGCCTACGGGCAATGAGCAGTTCTTC

J gene: TRBJ1-1
clone size: NA
D gene: NA
V gene: TRBV28
CDR3 protein: CASSIQPGKAFF
CDR3 DNA: TGTGCCAGCAGTATACAACCGGGAAAAGCTTTCTTT

J gene: TRBJ2-7
clone size: few
D gene: NA
V gene: TRBV5-6
CDR3 protein: CASSLNVRERLYF
CDR3 DNA: TGTGCCAGCAGCTTAAACGTTCGGGAAAGGCTGTACTTC

J gene: TRBJ2-5
clone size: NA
D gene: NA
V gene: TRBV3-1
CDR3 protein: CASSQSGSRLETQYF
CDR3 DNA: TGTGCCAGCAGCCAATCGGGGAGTCGATTGGAGACCCAGTACTTC